Each of the 24 T cell receptor beta chains below was sequenced from the same sample in a study of vaccination and CD4 T cells after COVID-19. This sample's treatment: roughly 10-day PBMC culture with coronavirus spike peptide pools or control peptides (ViraFEST assay). For these receptors, no antigen is known. Sequenced with the Oncomine TCR Beta short-read assay was DNA taken from cultured CD4+ T cells. TCRdb ran MiXCR on the PCR reads and lists one entry per CDR3 protein. The sample includes roughly 15,000 distinct CDR3 sequences, roughly half of them seen just once. What was sequenced was CD4+ T cells from blood, cultured in vitro. All receptors derive from a human donor who had recovered from COVID-19.

The V call is TRBV20-1, the J call TRBJ2-1, with D possibly called TRBD1 or TRBD2 (5 bases each). CDR3 length equals 15 residues. Germline V CDR1 and CDR2: DFQATT, SNEGSKA (reference sequence). The germline V and J ends were trimmed by 4 bases and 5 bases, with 18 bases remaining between them. The CDR3 spells CSATGADLTDNEQFF. The DNA of the CDR3 is TGCAGTGCTACCGGGGCCGACCTGACCGACAATGAGCAGTTCTTC.

The genes are TRBV10-3 and TRBJ1-4; D ambiguous. Germline-derived CDR1 and CDR2 are ENHRY and SYGVKD. With 10 bases removed from V and 8 bases from J, the gap between germline ends came to 14 bases. This CDR3 has 12 amino acids. The CDR3 loop is CATNPGEEKLFF. DNA for the CDR3: TGTGCCACCAATCCCGGGGAGGAAAAACTGTTTTTT.

This clonotype was seen a few times. V is TRBV2 and J is TRBJ1-1; D might be TRBD1 (6 bases). V lost 6 bases to trimming and J lost 5 bases, with 16 bases between them. CDR3 length: 14 amino acids. CDR1 and CDR2 (germline): SNHLY, FYNNEI. The CDR3 DNA follows: TGTGCCAGCAGGGGGATAAAGGGGGGTACTGAAGCTTTCTTT. Its translation is CASRGIKGGTEAFF.

The chain joins TRBV6-2 or TRBV6-3 to TRBJ2-7; the D gene could be TRBD1 or TRBD2 (5 bases each). This CDR3 contains 14 residues. V lost 0 bases and J 6 bases, leaving 12 bases between the germline ends. CDR1 is MNHEY, CDR2 SVGEGT, per germline. CDR3: CASSYSRGRGEQYF. The DNA of the CDR3 is TGTGCCAGCAGTTACTCGAGGGGTCGGGGCGAGCAGTACTTC.

The rearrangement uses TRBV19 and TRBJ2-1, with D unresolved. This CDR3 has 11 amino acids. The V gene lost 3 bases and the J gene lost 5 bases, with 2 bases spanning the gap. The germline V gene encodes CDR1 LNHDA and CDR2 SQIVND (reference sequence). The CDR3 protein is CASSIDNEQFF. CDR3 bases: TGTGCCAGTAGTATTGACAATGAGCAGTTCTTC.

The chain has TRBV12-3 or TRBV12-4 and TRBJ2-5; D remains unclear. V was pared by 3 bases and J by 5 bases, with 10 bases between. This CDR3 contains 13 residues. The DNA for the CDR3 is TGTGCCAGCAGTTTGCCTCGCGGTGAGACCCAGTACTTC. It translates to CASSLPRGETQYF.

This clonotype was seen only a few times. V and J are TRBV20-1 and TRBJ2-5, with D maybe TRBD1 (6 bases). The DNA matches TRBJ2-7 better at its end, which makes the J call doubtful. The CDR3 length is 12 residues. From germline, CDR1 is DFQATT and CDR2 SNEGSKA (reference sequence). In DNA form, the CDR3 reads TGCAGTGTGGGACACCAATTTTACGAGCAGTACTTC. It specifies CSVGHQFYEQYF.

This clonotype was detected only a few times. The chain is built from TRBV27 and TRBJ2-5, with D possibly TRBD1 on 5 matching bases. V gave up 6 bases and J gave up 9 bases, with 14 bases separating them. CDR1 and CDR2 from the germline V gene are MNHEY and SMNVEV (reference sequence). This CDR3 is built from 12 residues. CDR3 loop: CASSRTGSAQYF. In nucleotides, the CDR3 is TGTGCCAGCAGCCGAACAGGCTCGGCCCAGTACTTC.

The genes are TRBV18 and TRBJ1-1; no definite D call. Germline V CDR1 and CDR2: KGHSH, LQKENI. There are 16 residues in the CDR3. Trimming took off 0 bases at V and 4 bases at J, with 15 bases between the two ends. The CDR3 DNA follows: TGTGCCAGCTCACCACCTAACCTGGTCCGGGCCACTGAAGCTTTCTTT. Protein product: CASSPPNLVRATEAFF.

This sequence joins TRBV19 and TRBJ1-5, with 10 bases fitting TRBD1. Trimming cost V 5 bases and J 8 bases; bases outside gene matches: 9. This CDR3 contains 15 residues. Germline V CDR1 and CDR2: LNHDA, SQIVND (reference sequence). The CDR3 DNA reads as TGTGCCAGTAGTCCGGGACAGGGGATAGCGGAGCCCCAGCATTTT. This translates into CASSPGQGIAEPQHF. The full variable domain, completed using reference TRBV19 and TRBJ1-5, is DGGITQSPKYLFRKEGQNVTLSCEQNLNHDAMYWYRQDPGQGLRLIYYSQIVNDFQKGDIAEGYSVSREKKESFPLTVTSAQKNPTAFYLCASSPGQGIAEPQHFGDGTRLSIL.

This clonotype was counted once. CDR3 DNA: TGTGCCAGCGGGATGGGACTCCCTCCAGATACGCAGTATTTT. This codes for CASGMGLPPDTQYF. The chain is built from TRBV6-4 and TRBJ2-3; possible D gene TRBD2, 6 bases. CDR1 is MRHNA and CDR2 is SNTAGT in the germline V gene. The CDR3 is 14 residues long. The V end lost 8 bases, the J end lost 4 bases, and 16 bases lay between the germline ends.

The V call is TRBV10-3, the J call TRBJ2-7, with TRBD1 matching over 8 bases. The CDR3 runs 14 residues. The junction had 0 bases not matched to a gene; V was cut back by 2 bases and J by 0 bases. Germline lookup yields CDR1 ENHRY and CDR2 SYGVKD. CDR3 DNA: TGTGCCATCAGTGAGGGACAGGGCTCCTACGAGCAGTACTTC. It yields the protein CAISEGQGSYEQYF.

This chain connects TRBV11-2 to TRBJ2-3, with 12 bases aligning to TRBD2. Germline V lookup: CDR1 SGHAT, CDR2 FQNNGV. CDR3 size: 18 residues. V shed 0 bases and J 0 bases; nucleotides not matched to a gene: 4. CDR3 region: CASSLDVGTSGSTDTQYF. In nucleotides, the CDR3 is TGTGCCAGCAGCTTAGATGTTGGGACTAGCGGGAGCACAGATACGCAGTATTTT.

This chain joins TRBV7-6 and TRBJ2-5; the D gene could be TRBD1 or TRBD2 (6 bases each). This CDR3 is built from 14 residues. Germline V gene data show CDR1 as SGHVS and CDR2 as FNYEAQ. Trimming took off 5 bases at V and 5 bases at J, with 15 bases between the two ends. CDR3 protein: CASSPPGAGETQYF. In DNA, the CDR3 is TGTGCCAGCAGCCCGCCGGGGGCCGGTGAGACCCAGTACTTC.

This chain connects TRBV7-2 to TRBJ2-3; D might be TRBD2 (6 bases). CDR3 length equals 14 residues. Germline lookup yields CDR1 SGHTA and CDR2 FQGNSA. Trimming took 6 bases from V and 2 from J, leaving 12 bases between them. The CDR3 DNA reads as TGTGCCAGCAGGAAGCCGGGAGCCACAGATACGCAGTATTTT. Translation: CASRKPGATDTQYF.

Sample share makes this clonotype large (0.1 to 1%). This chain connects TRBV5-1 to TRBJ2-3, with TRBD1 matching 11 bases. Germline CDR1 reads SGHRS; CDR2 reads YFSETQ. CDR3 length equals 15 residues. Trimming removed 2 bases from V and 3 bases from J; junction bases left unmatched: 2. CDR3 sequence: CASSLGDRGTDTQYF. The CDR3 DNA sequence: TGCGCCAGCAGCTTAGGGGACAGGGGGACAGATACGCAGTATTTT.

The chain is built from TRBV21-1 and TRBJ1-5; the tabulated D call, TRBD1, remains unverified against the DNA. TRBV21-1 is described as a pseudogene. This CDR3 spans 14 amino acids. The CDR3, as DNA: TGTGCCAGCAGCAAAGAGGGGACACCGAGGCCCCAGCATTTT. This sequence encodes CASSKEGTPRPQHF.

This clonotype was found once. The chain employs TRBV6-2 or TRBV6-3 and TRBJ2-2; D is ambiguous. Germline V CDR1 and CDR2: MNHEY, SVGEGT. There are 14 residues in the CDR3. Trimming cost V 2 bases and J 2 bases, with 6 bases left between them. The CDR3 region has the DNA TGTGCCAGCAGTTACGGTCGTAACACCGGGGAGCTGTTTTTT. Amino acids: CASSYGRNTGELFF.

This clonotype was counted only a few times. The genes are TRBV7-2 and TRBJ1-2; no definite D call. V dropped 1 base and J dropped 4 bases, with 7 bases sitting between them. The CDR3 is 13 residues long. Germline assignment: CDR1 SGHTA and CDR2 FQGNSA. CDR3 sequence reads: CASSLEPGYGYTF. As DNA, the CDR3 is TGTGCCAGCAGCTTAGAGCCGGGCTATGGCTACACCTTC.

This clonotype has a handful of counts. V and J are TRBV11-2 and TRBJ2-7; TRBD1 matches 9 bases. The V gene end was trimmed by 4 bases and the J gene end by 3 bases; junction bases not matched to a gene: 7. CDR1 is SGHAT, CDR2 FQNNGV, per germline. The CDR3 runs to 15 residues. The CDR3 sequence: CASSSYRGPDYEQYF. CDR3 nucleotide sequence: TGTGCCAGCAGCTCCTACAGGGGGCCGGACTACGAGCAGTACTTC.

This clonotype came up a few times. The rearrangement links TRBV11-3 to TRBJ1-2; 9 bases line up with TRBD1. Germline values: CDR1 SGHNT, CDR2 YENEEA. The CDR3 contains 16 residues. Trimming cost V 4 bases and J 1 base; bases outside gene matches: 7. CDR3 nucleotides: TGTGCCAGCAGCTCTCCGTGGACAGGGGATAACTATGGCTACACCTTC. Protein sequence: CASSSPWTGDNYGYTF.

This chain uses TRBV11-2 with TRBJ1-1; D call uncertain. Per the germline V gene, CDR1 is SGHAT and CDR2 is FQNNGV. V lost 9 bases and J lost 1, with 15 bases in between. This CDR3 region has 14 residues. CDR3 DNA: TGTGCCAGTCAATGGCCACGACAGAACACTGAAGCTTTCTTT. Translation gives CASQWPRQNTEAFF.

This clonotype was counted only a few times. The chain couples TRBV20-1 to TRBJ2-1, with 7 bases identical to TRBD1. Germline V gene lookup returns CDR1 DFQATT and CDR2 SNEGSKA (reference sequence). V dropped 5 bases and J dropped 0; count of bases not matched to a gene: 10. This CDR3 region has 16 residues. The DNA of the CDR3 is TGCAGTGCTGGGGACCCAGGGGGAAGCTCCTACAATGAGCAGTTCTTC. It yields the protein CSAGDPGGSSYNEQFF.

The chain is built from TRBV12-3 or TRBV12-4 and TRBJ1-5; 7 nucleotides line up with TRBD1. Trimming cost V 7 bases and J 5 bases; bases outside gene matches: 8. The CDR3 contains 14 residues. The CDR3 region is CASNLQGPDQPQHF. In DNA form, the CDR3 reads TGTGCCAGCAACCTACAGGGGCCAGATCAGCCCCAGCATTTT.